This T cell receptor beta chain appears in the sequencing data of a study of T cell changes during pregnancy in multiple sclerosis. With 5 bases clipped from V and 7 bases from J, the junction kept 4 bases outside the gene matches. The CDR3 extends over 12 amino acids. Germline CDR1 and CDR2: SGHVS and FQNEAQ. Sequencing was performed with immunoSEQ multiplex PCR; in TCRdb, only in-frame clones are kept and a portion is missing. The sample yields about 60,000 clones, 93% seen once. This chain links TRBV7-8 with TRBJ1-1; 7 bases are shared with TRBD1. The TCR originated in a female donor with multiple sclerosis, enrolled in a pregnancy study. The sequencing used peripheral blood, collected after pregnancy. DNA for the CDR3: TGTGCCAGCAGCCGGCGGACAGGTGAAGCTTTCTTT. Protein product: CASSRRTGEAFF.